These 23 T cell receptor beta chains came from one sample sequenced in a study of blood T cell repertoires in COVID-19. Here immunoSEQ multiplex PCR was the method, and the copy in TCRdb shows in-frame clones only, minus some. The table lists more than 200,000 clones, around 88% of them singletons, with over 1.1% in the top ten. The source material was peripheral blood. The receptor set was obtained from a man older than 75 with acute or convalescent COVID-19.

The chain is built from TRBV5-6 and TRBJ2-7; 9 bases align to TRBD1. This CDR3 is built from 16 residues. In germline, CDR1 is SGHDT, CDR2 YYEEEE. V gave up 5 bases and J gave up 5 bases; unmatched junction bases: 14. CDR3 bases: TGTGCCAGCAGTAGGAGCTTATCCACAGGGGGCCACGAGCAGTACTTC. Its translation is CASSRSLSTGGHEQYF.

V and J are TRBV2 and TRBJ1-2; TRBD1 is a possible D gene (5 bases). CDR3 size: 14 residues. Between the trimmed V and J ends, which lost 4 bases and 5 bases, there was a span of 14 bases. The V gene's germline CDR1 is SNHLY and CDR2 FYNNEI. DNA of the CDR3: TGTGCCAGCAGTGTCGTTTCGGGGGAATATGGCTACACCTTC. It yields the protein CASSVVSGEYGYTF. The variable domain in full, with the rest retrieved from reference TRBV2 and TRBJ1-2, is EPEVTQTPSHQVTQMGQEVILRCVPISNHLYFYWYRQILGQKVEFLVSFYNNEISEKSEIFDDQFSVERPDGSNFTLKIRSTKLEDSAMYFCASSVVSGEYGYTFGSGTRLTVV.

This chain joins TRBV28 and TRBJ1-2; D is unclear. V lost 6 bases to trimming and J lost 3 bases, with 17 bases between them. The length of the CDR3 is 15 residues. Germline CDR1 and CDR2: MDHEN and SYDVKM. CDR3: CASSPVGPRYYGYTF. The CDR3 nucleotides read TGTGCCAGCAGCCCCGTTGGTCCCCGGTACTATGGCTACACCTTC.

The chain has TRBV20-1 and TRBJ2-3; 10 bases match TRBD1. CDR3 length equals 14 residues. V trimming: 3 bases; J trimming: 4 bases; junction bases outside the gene matches: 4. The V gene's germline CDR1 is DFQATT and CDR2 SNEGSKA (reference sequence). The CDR3 loop reads CSASVGQGADTQYF. Written as DNA, the CDR3 is TGCAGTGCTAGTGTAGGACAGGGGGCAGATACGCAGTATTTT.

This clone was picked up one time. The chain is built from TRBV19 and TRBJ1-6; no definite D call. Germline CDR1 LNHDA, CDR2 SQIVND (reference sequence). The CDR3 covers 15 residues. V was pared by 5 bases and J by 0 bases, with 8 bases between. The CDR3, as DNA: TGTGCCAGTAGTGCGGGGAGCTCCTATAATTCACCCCTCCACTTT. Encoded protein: CASSAGSSYNSPLHF.

The chain joins TRBV12-3 or TRBV12-4 to TRBJ1-1; D is unresolved. V lost 6 bases, J lost 4 bases, and 12 bases lay in between. The CDR3 length is 13 residues. CDR3 sequence: CASSYKEGTEAFF. The DNA of the CDR3 is TGTGCCAGCAGCTACAAAGAGGGCACTGAAGCTTTCTTT.

The rearrangement links TRBV7-2 to TRBJ2-3; 12 nucleotides align to TRBD2. After removal of 3 bases from V and 1 base from J, the junction contained 5 bases not matched to a gene. CDR3 length equals 17 residues. Germline V CDR1 and CDR2: SGHTA, FQGNSA. The CDR3, as DNA: TGTGCCAGCAGCTTCGGACTAGCGGGGACCCGCACAGATACGCAGTATTTT. Translating gives CASSFGLAGTRTDTQYF.

This clone was seen just once. This chain connects TRBV28 to TRBJ2-7; 9 bases are a match to TRBD2. The CDR3 has 16 amino acids. Trimming at V came to 5 bases and at J to 0 bases, leaving 8 bases not matched to a gene. Germline V gene sequence: CDR1 MDHEN, CDR2 SYDVKM. The CDR3 here is CASSPRTSEFSYEQYF. CDR3 DNA sequence: TGTGCCAGCAGTCCGAGGACTAGCGAGTTCTCCTACGAGCAGTACTTC.

V gene TRBV7-9 combines with J gene TRBJ2-3, with D hard to call. Trimming left V 2 bases short and J 0 bases short, with 15 bases between. Looked up from germline, CDR1 is SEHNR and CDR2 is FQNEAQ (reference sequence). The CDR3 runs to 17 residues. This CDR3 is CASSLSNLLSSTDTQYF. The CDR3 nucleotides read TGTGCCAGCAGCTTATCCAACTTACTCTCTAGCACAGATACGCAGTATTTT.

This sequence joins TRBV19 and TRBJ1-3; D not certain. Germline-derived CDR1 and CDR2 are LNHDA and SQIVND (reference sequence). Deletions cut 6 bases from V and 0 bases from J, with 9 bases between. The CDR3 runs to 14 residues. This CDR3 is CASRPGSSGNTIYF. CDR3 nucleotide sequence: TGTGCCAGTAGGCCCGGGAGCTCTGGAAACACCATATATTTT.

The J gene is TRBJ2-1, the V gene TRBV6-6, with a tentative D call TRBD2 (5 bases). The CDR3 spans 11 residues. The V gene's germline CDR1 is MNHNY and CDR2 SVGAGI (reference sequence). V was shortened by 10 bases and J by 5 bases, with 9 bases between the two germline ends. The CDR3 here is CATGEDNEQFF. CDR3 DNA sequence: TGTGCCACCGGGGAAGACAATGAGCAGTTCTTC.

This chain links TRBV7-9 with TRBJ2-1, with a tentative D call TRBD1 (6 bases). The CDR3 spans 14 residues. Germline V gives CDR1 SEHNR, CDR2 FQNEAQ (reference sequence). V gave up 4 bases and J gave up 5 bases, with 12 bases separating them. CDR3 region: CASSSRQANNEQFF. CDR3 coding DNA: TGTGCCAGCAGCTCCAGACAGGCCAACAATGAGCAGTTCTTC.

J is TRBJ1-3 and V is TRBV5-1; D is uncertain. CDR3 length: 12 residues. With 4 bases removed from V and 6 bases from J, the gap between germline ends came to 8 bases. In germline, CDR1 is SGHRS, CDR2 YFSETQ. CDR3 DNA sequence: TGCGCCAGCAGCCAGGATCAAAACACCATATATTTT. Protein sequence: CASSQDQNTIYF.

The chain combines TRBV28 with TRBJ1-1; 10 bases line up with TRBD1. Germline V gene lookup returns CDR1 MDHEN and CDR2 SYDVKM. This CDR3 contains 15 residues. V shed 2 bases, J shed 4 bases, and the junction held 4 bases outside the gene matches. The CDR3 sequence: CASSLPGQGPTEAFF. CDR3 in DNA: TGTGCCAGCAGTTTACCGGGACAGGGGCCCACTGAAGCTTTCTTT.

The chain couples TRBV19 to TRBJ2-1, with 11 bases fitting TRBD2. From germline, CDR1 is LNHDA and CDR2 SQIVND (reference sequence). V gave up 3 bases and J gave up 8 bases; unmatched junction bases: 6. The CDR3 sequence is 15 residues long. CDR3 sequence: CASSIIAGGPHEQFF. The DNA for the CDR3 is TGTGCCAGTAGTATCATAGCGGGAGGGCCTCATGAGCAGTTCTTC.

The chain carries TRBV14 and TRBJ2-1; 8 positions agree with TRBD1. The CDR3 is 15 amino acids. The germline CDR1 and CDR2 sequences are SGHDN and FVKESK. V shed 0 bases and J 9 bases; nucleotides not matched to a gene: 7. The CDR3 sequence: CASSQERQGWSEQFF. CDR3 sequence (DNA): TGTGCCAGCAGCCAAGAGAGACAGGGGTGGAGTGAGCAGTTCTTC.

This sequence joins TRBV4-1 and TRBJ1-1; 9 nucleotides align to TRBD1. V dropped 3 bases and J dropped 1; count of bases not matched to a gene: 3. This CDR3 has 15 residues. CDR1 and CDR2 from the germline V gene are MGHRA and YSYEKL. CDR3 residues: CASSHLTGGNTEAFF. CDR3 nucleotide sequence: TGCGCCAGCAGCCACTTGACAGGGGGGAACACTGAAGCTTTCTTT.

The CDR3 loop reads CASSLPGGRDATGELFF. The CDR3 nucleotides read TGTGCCAGCAGCTTGCCGGGGGGCAGGGATGCCACCGGGGAGCTGTTTTTT. The rearrangement links TRBV5-8 to TRBJ2-2; D is perhaps TRBD2 (7 bases). V dropped 1 base and J dropped 4 bases, with 17 bases sitting between them. CDR1 and CDR2 from the germline V gene are SGHTS and YDEGEE. The CDR3 is made up of 17 amino acids.

This sequence joins TRBV11-1 and TRBJ2-7, with a possible D match to TRBD1 (5 bases). CDR1 is SGHAT and CDR2 is FQDESV in the germline V gene (reference sequence). Trimming shortened V by 4 bases and J by 0 bases, and 10 bases separated the two germline ends. This CDR3 spans 14 amino acids. The CDR3 here is CASSSQRGSYEQYF. The DNA of the CDR3 is TGTGCCAGCAGCTCTCAAAGGGGCTCCTACGAGCAGTACTTC.

CDR3 region: CASSEAVWGPNTEAFF. The CDR3 DNA reads TGTGCCAGCAGTGAAGCCGTCTGGGGGCCGAACACTGAAGCTTTCTTT. The chain links TRBV6-1 to TRBJ1-1; maybe TRBD1 (6 bases). V dropped 0 bases and J dropped 1 base, with 12 bases sitting between them. The length of the CDR3 is 16 residues. Germline values: CDR1 MNHNS, CDR2 SASEGT.

The V call is TRBV7-2, the J call TRBJ2-3; D is ambiguous. The V and J ends lost 1 base and 3 bases respectively, with 11 bases between them. The CDR3 sequence is 15 residues long. Germline assignment: CDR1 SGHTA and CDR2 FQGNSA. The CDR3 protein is CASSLVLVRTDTQYF. DNA of the CDR3: TGTGCCAGCAGCTTAGTTCTGGTGCGGACAGATACGCAGTATTTT.

The chain employs TRBV18 and TRBJ2-7, with 9 bases lining up with TRBD1. Germline trimming cut 4 bases from V and 1 base from J; bases unmatched to any gene: 2. The germline V gene has CDR1 KGHSH and CDR2 LQKENI. This CDR3 spans 14 amino acids. The CDR3 region is CASSHDRGSYEQYF. The CDR3 DNA sequence: TGTGCCAGCTCACACGACAGGGGGTCCTACGAGCAGTACTTC.

This chain connects TRBV6-5 to TRBJ2-7; no reliable D call. CDR1 MNHEY and CDR2 SVGAGI come from the germline V gene. The CDR3 loop spans 13 amino acids. Trimming took off 10 bases at V and 4 bases at J, with 17 bases between the two ends. Here the CDR3 reads CATRHRQGYEQYF. The CDR3 bases are TGTGCCACCCGACATCGCCAAGGATACGAGCAGTACTTC.